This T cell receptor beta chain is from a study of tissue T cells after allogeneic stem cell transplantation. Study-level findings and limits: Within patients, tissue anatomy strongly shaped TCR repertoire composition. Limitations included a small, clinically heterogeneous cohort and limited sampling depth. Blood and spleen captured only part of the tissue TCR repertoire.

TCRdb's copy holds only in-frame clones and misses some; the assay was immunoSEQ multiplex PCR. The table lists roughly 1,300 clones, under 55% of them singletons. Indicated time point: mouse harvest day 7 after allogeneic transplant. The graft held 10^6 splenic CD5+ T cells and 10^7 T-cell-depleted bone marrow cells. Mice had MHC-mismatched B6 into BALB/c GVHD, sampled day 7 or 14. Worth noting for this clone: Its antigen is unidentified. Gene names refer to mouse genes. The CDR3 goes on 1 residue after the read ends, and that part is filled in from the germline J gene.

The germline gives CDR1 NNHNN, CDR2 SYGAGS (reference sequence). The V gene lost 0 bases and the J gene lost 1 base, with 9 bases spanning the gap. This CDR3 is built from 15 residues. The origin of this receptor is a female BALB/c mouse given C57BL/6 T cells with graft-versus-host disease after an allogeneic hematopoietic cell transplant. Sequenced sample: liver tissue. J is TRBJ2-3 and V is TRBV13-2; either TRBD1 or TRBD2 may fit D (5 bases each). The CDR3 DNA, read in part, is TGTGCCAGCGGTGATGGGGGGAGGGGTGCAGAAACGCTGTAT. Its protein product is CASGDGGRGAETLY. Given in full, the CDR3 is CASGDGGRGAETLYF.